The 4 T cell receptor beta chains reported below all come from one sample, sequenced in a study of blood T cell repertoires in COVID-19. The protocol was immunoSEQ multiplex PCR, while the TCRdb copy is restricted to in-frame clones and leaves out a portion. The sample contains under 85,000 clones, about 86% of which appear only once. What was sequenced was peripheral blood. These receptors were collected from a human donor in a cohort sampled during active COVID-19.

V usage is TRBV5-4 and J usage is TRBJ2-2, with D hard to call. Germline CDR1 and CDR2: SGHNT and YYREEE (reference sequence). This CDR3 region has 15 residues. Trimming shortened V by 3 bases and J by 5 bases, and 14 bases separated the two germline ends. This CDR3 reads CASSSEMTETGELFF. Written as DNA, the CDR3 is TGTGCCAGCAGCTCGGAAATGACTGAAACCGGGGAGCTGTTTTTT.

This chain uses TRBV5-1 with TRBJ1-6; TRBD1 aligns across 8 bases. This CDR3 has 15 residues. Germline V gene data show CDR1 as SGHRS and CDR2 as YFSETQ. Trimming at V came to 6 bases and at J to 7 bases, leaving 9 bases not matched to a gene. The CDR3 DNA is TGCGCCAGCACCCTGTCGGGACAGGTGAATTCACCCCTCCACTTT. The encoded protein is CASTLSGQVNSPLHF.

J is TRBJ2-3 and V is TRBV7-9; 9 nucleotides line up with TRBD1. The CDR3 runs 15 residues. J was trimmed by 5 bases and V by 1 base; bases with no gene match: 4. Germline V gene lookup returns CDR1 SEHNR and CDR2 FQNEAQ (reference sequence). The CDR3 region is CASSLGDRGGDTQYF. CDR3 bases: TGTGCCAGCAGCTTAGGAGACAGGGGGGGAGATACGCAGTATTTT.

The V gene is TRBV15, the J gene TRBJ2-6; 10 nucleotides align to TRBD1. The V gene end was trimmed by 11 bases and the J gene end by 3 bases; junction bases not matched to a gene: 7. This CDR3 comprises 15 residues. Germline V gene data show CDR1 as LNHNV and CDR2 as YYDKDF (reference sequence). The CDR3 reads CASGQGGGGANVLTF. The CDR3 DNA follows: TGTGCCTCAGGACAGGGGGGAGGTGGGGCCAACGTCCTGACTTTC.